Shown below are 30 T cell receptor beta chains from a single sample sequenced in a study of T cells after yellow fever vaccination. TCRdb fed the 5' RACE reads into MiXCR, producing one record per CDR3 protein. The table shows hundreds of thousands of distinct CDR3 sequences, with roughly an eighth occurring only once. Sequencing was performed on CD4+ T cells sorted from PBMCs, taken 15 days after the yellow fever booster vaccination. The receptors originated from a man in his late teens or twenties who received the YFV17D yellow fever vaccine.

This clonotype has only a few counts. The gene calls are TRBV12-3 or TRBV12-4 and TRBJ2-7; TRBD2 agrees at 10 bases. The CDR3 extends over 15 amino acids. V shed 7 bases, J shed 7 bases, and the junction held 13 bases outside the gene matches. In DNA form, the CDR3 reads TGTGCCAGCACCCCTTTCACTAGCGGGGCTAGGGAGCAGTACGTC. This codes for CASTPFTSGAREQYV.

In this sample, this clonotype turned up a few times. The chain links TRBV29-1 to TRBJ2-3; D is undetermined. Germline CDR1 and CDR2: SQVTM and ANQGSEA. Between the trimmed V and J ends, which lost 7 bases and 1 base, there was a span of 12 bases. This CDR3 has 13 residues. This CDR3 is CSATRLGTDTQYF. CDR3 nucleotides: TGCAGCGCTACGCGCTTGGGCACAGATACGCAGTATTTT.

This clonotype appeared a few times. V and J are TRBV6-2 or TRBV6-3 and TRBJ2-7; no clear D gene. Germline CDR1 MNHEY, CDR2 SVGEGT. CDR3 length: 15 amino acids. V gave up 2 bases and J gave up 1 base, with 12 bases separating them. CDR3 amino acids: CASSYLSGVSYEQYF. CDR3 coding DNA: TGTGCCAGCAGTTACCTTTCTGGAGTTTCCTACGAGCAGTACTTC.

V is TRBV20-1 and J is TRBJ2-5; 8 nucleotides agree with TRBD2. Germline assignment: CDR1 DFQATT and CDR2 SNEGSKA (reference sequence). V lost 1 base to trimming and J lost 0 bases; unmatched junction nucleotides: 7. The CDR3 sequence is 16 residues long. CDR3 bases: TGCAGTGCTAGAGGGTTTGGCGGGGGGTACCAAGAGACCCAGTACTTC. Protein sequence: CSARGFGGGYQETQYF.

This rearrangement joins TRBV20-1 to TRBJ2-7; D might be TRBD1 or TRBD2, each matching 6 bases. Germline lookup yields CDR1 DFQATT and CDR2 SNEGSKA (reference sequence). V gave up 5 bases and J gave up 5 bases, with 22 bases separating them. The CDR3 loop spans 15 amino acids. CDR3 DNA sequence: TGCAGTGCTCCCCCGTGGGGGGCCGGGGGCGACGAGCAGTACTTC. It encodes CSAPPWGAGGDEQYF.

The CDR3 sequence: CASSSRVREKLFF. The CDR3 DNA sequence: TGTGCCAGCAGCTCTCGGGTACGGGAAAAACTGTTTTTT. The rearrangement joins TRBV7-2 to TRBJ1-4; no clear D. This CDR3 is built from 13 residues. V was pared by 4 bases and J by 8 bases, with 11 bases between. CDR1 is SGHTA and CDR2 is FQGNSA in the germline V gene. Filled out from reference TRBV7-2 and TRBJ1-4, the complete variable domain reads GAGVSQSPSNKVTEKGKDVELRCDPISGHTALYWYRQSLGQGLEFLIYFQGNSAPDKSGLPSDRFSAERTGGSVSTLTIQRTQQEDSAVYLCASSSRVREKLFFGSGTQLSVL.

This clonotype turned up a few times. The rearrangement joins TRBV20-1 to TRBJ1-1; 7 nucleotides line up with TRBD1. CDR3 length: 14 residues. CDR1 DFQATT and CDR2 SNEGSKA come from the germline V gene (reference sequence). The V segment lost 7 bases and the J segment 0 bases; nucleotides outside the gene matches: 8. The CDR3 here is CSVDRAYVNTEAFF. CDR3 DNA: TGCAGTGTAGACAGGGCATATGTGAACACTGAAGCTTTCTTT.

This chain connects TRBV12-5 to TRBJ2-1; D uncertain. The V gene lost 2 bases and the J gene lost 10 bases, with 18 bases spanning the gap. The CDR3 covers 15 residues. CDR1 and CDR2 (germline): LGHNT, FRNRAP. The CDR3 region is CASGLLFGRTGEQFF. The CDR3 coding sequence is TGTGCTAGTGGTTTGCTGTTCGGCCGTACTGGCGAGCAGTTCTTC.

This clonotype was observed a few times. The chain employs TRBV7-2 and TRBJ1-2, with D unclear. Germline CDR1 is SGHTA and CDR2 is FQGNSA. This CDR3 spans 12 amino acids. V dropped 5 bases and J dropped 4 bases, with 8 bases sitting between them. This CDR3 reads CASSEDGYGYTF. CDR3 nucleotides: TGTGCCAGCAGCGAAGACGGCTATGGCTACACCTTC.

This clonotype appeared many times. The CDR3 here is CASSLGLAGGPSSTDTQYF. CDR3 DNA sequence: TGTGCCAGCAGCTTAGGGCTAGCGGGGGGCCCTTCTAGCACAGATACGCAGTATTTT. J is TRBJ2-3 and V is TRBV7-2; TRBD2 agrees at 11 bases. CDR3 size: 19 residues. V lost 1 base to trimming and J lost 0 bases; unmatched junction nucleotides: 9. Germline V gives CDR1 SGHTA, CDR2 FQGNSA. The variable domain in full, completed from reference TRBV7-2 and TRBJ2-3, reads GAGVSQSPSNKVTEKGKDVELRCDPISGHTALYWYRQSLGQGLEFLIYFQGNSAPDKSGLPSDRFSAERTGGSVSTLTIQRTQQEDSAVYLCASSLGLAGGPSSTDTQYFGPGTRLTVL.

This clonotype was observed a handful of times. The chain uses TRBV24-1 and TRBJ2-5; D call uncertain. This CDR3 spans 14 amino acids. V dropped 3 bases and J dropped 2 bases, with 9 bases sitting between them. Germline-derived CDR1 and CDR2 are KGHDR and SFDVKD. CDR3 in DNA: TGTGCCACCAGTGATACATCCATACAAGAGACCCAGTACTTC. Protein product: CATSDTSIQETQYF.

This clonotype was seen more than once but under ten times. The V call is TRBV7-9, the J call TRBJ1-3; D unresolved. Germline V CDR1 and CDR2: SEHNR, FQNEAQ (reference sequence). V gave up 2 bases and J gave up 0 bases, with 23 bases separating them. The CDR3 consists of 20 residues. DNA for the CDR3: TGTGCCAGCAGCTTAAGGCTGGTATCGGACGACCTCCTCTCTGGAAACACCATATATTTT. Protein sequence: CASSLRLVSDDLLSGNTIYF.

This clonotype was seen repeatedly, ten times or more. CDR3 DNA sequence: TGTGCCAGCAGCTTAGATAGGGCCACTGAAGCTTTCTTT. This gives the protein CASSLDRATEAFF. The J gene is TRBJ1-1, the V gene TRBV11-2; no clear D gene. The V and J ends lost 0 bases and 4 bases respectively, with 6 bases between them. The V gene's germline CDR1 is SGHAT and CDR2 FQNNGV. The CDR3 length is 13 residues.

The chain links TRBV2 to TRBJ2-1, with D unresolved. Germline V gene sequence: CDR1 SNHLY, CDR2 FYNNEI. This CDR3 region has 14 residues. V lost 3 bases and J lost 4, with 10 bases in between. CDR3 amino acids: CASSEEKPYNEQFF. The CDR3 DNA follows: TGTGCCAGCAGTGAGGAAAAGCCTTACAATGAGCAGTTCTTC.

This clonotype was observed a handful of times. The CDR3 spells CSVDWGYNEQFF. The CDR3 DNA is TGCAGCGTTGACTGGGGTTACAATGAGCAGTTCTTC. The chain employs TRBV29-1 and TRBJ2-1; D is unresolved. Germline lookup yields CDR1 SQVTM and CDR2 ANQGSEA. V gave up 3 bases and J gave up 4 bases, with 7 bases separating them. CDR3 length: 12 amino acids.

V and J are TRBV9 and TRBJ2-2, with D perhaps TRBD1 (6 bases). There are 13 residues in the CDR3. V was shortened by 2 bases and J by 6 bases, with 8 bases between the two germline ends. CDR1 and CDR2 (germline): SGDLS, YYNGEE. As DNA, the CDR3 is TGTGCCAGCAGCGTCGACAGGCCCGGGGAGCTGTTTTTT. It encodes CASSVDRPGELFF.

V usage is TRBV12-3 or TRBV12-4 and J usage is TRBJ1-5, with D uncertain. The CDR3 is made up of 14 amino acids. The ends were cut back, 2 bases at V and 4 bases at J, with 9 bases in the middle. Written as DNA, the CDR3 is TGTGCCAGCAGTTTAATAGATACAAATCAGCCCCAGCATTTT. This gives the protein CASSLIDTNQPQHF.

Of note for this clonotype: A much larger clone sits a single nucleotide away, making a read error possible. This chain connects TRBV12-3 or TRBV12-4 to TRBJ2-5; 7 nucleotides align to TRBD2. The CDR3 totals 15 residues. The CDR3 DNA follows: TGTGCCAGCAGTTTCGCACTAGCGAACGTTCCGACCGAGTACTTC. It encodes CASSFALANVPTEYF.

A few counts support this clonotype. V and J are TRBV9 and TRBJ2-1, with D maybe TRBD2 (6 bases). The CDR3 extends over 14 amino acids. CDR1 SGDLS and CDR2 YYNGEE come from the germline V gene. With 4 bases removed from V and 8 bases from J, the gap between germline ends came to 16 bases. The CDR3 DNA is TGTGCCAGCAGCTCCCCCGGGGGTTCGGATGAGCAGTTCTTC. Translation: CASSSPGGSDEQFF.

There are many counts of this clonotype. CDR3 protein: CATSDNQETQYF. The CDR3 bases are TGTGCCACCAGTGACAACCAAGAGACCCAGTACTTC. The chain has TRBV24-1 and TRBJ2-5; D unresolved. Germline values: CDR1 KGHDR, CDR2 SFDVKD. Between the trimmed V and J ends, which lost 4 bases and 0 bases, there was a span of 2 bases. This CDR3 is built from 12 residues.

CDR3: CASRVRGASELYNEQFF. The CDR3 region has the DNA TGCGCCAGCAGAGTGAGGGGGGCCTCCGAATTGTACAATGAGCAGTTCTTC. The chain combines TRBV5-1 with TRBJ2-1; D possibly uses TRBD1 or TRBD2 (6 bases each). The CDR3 consists of 17 residues. The germline gives CDR1 SGHRS, CDR2 YFSETQ. The V and J ends lost 5 bases and 4 bases respectively, with 22 bases between them.

This clonotype was counted a few times. The J gene is TRBJ2-3, the V gene TRBV18; D not resolved. CDR1 and CDR2 from the germline V gene are KGHSH and LQKENI. Trimming stripped 1 base from V and 0 bases from J, with 14 bases between. The CDR3 sequence is 17 residues long. CDR3 region: CASSPLQTGASTDTQYF. The CDR3 region has the DNA TGTGCCAGCTCACCACTGCAGACCGGTGCTAGCACAGATACGCAGTATTTT.

This clonotype came up a few times. The V gene is TRBV6-4, the J gene TRBJ1-1, with D possibly TRBD1 on 6 matching bases. Per germline, CDR1 MRHNA and CDR2 SNTAGT. Trimming cost V 6 bases and J 0 bases, with 20 bases left between them. The CDR3 sequence is 17 residues long. The CDR3 region has the DNA TGTGCCAGCAGCTCCCCTCGGGGGCGAGGGATGAACACTGAAGCTTTCTTT. Encoded protein: CASSSPRGRGMNTEAFF.

This clonotype was observed a handful of times. The V gene is TRBV7-9, the J gene TRBJ2-7; 12 bases line up with TRBD2. With 5 bases clipped from V and 3 bases from J, the junction kept 5 bases outside the gene matches. Germline values: CDR1 SEHNR, CDR2 FQNEAQ (reference sequence). CDR3 length: 15 amino acids. The CDR3 reads CASSRLLAGGYEQYF. For the CDR3, the DNA is TGTGCCAGCAGCCGATTACTAGCGGGGGGCTACGAGCAGTACTTC.

This chain uses TRBV6-2 or TRBV6-3 with TRBJ1-2; 8 positions match TRBD1. CDR3 length: 13 amino acids. The V segment lost 6 bases and the J segment 3 bases; nucleotides outside the gene matches: 3. The germline V gene has CDR1 MNHEY and CDR2 SVGEGT. Here the CDR3 DNA reads TGTGCCAGCAGGCCAGGGGGCGACTATGGCTACACCTTC. Amino acid sequence: CASRPGGDYGYTF.

V is TRBV27 and J is TRBJ2-2; the match to TRBD1 covers 7 bases. Looked up from germline, CDR1 is MNHEY and CDR2 is SMNVEV (reference sequence). V was clipped by 5 bases and J by 1 base; unmatched bases: 10. The CDR3 has 17 amino acids. CDR3 sequence (DNA): TGTGCCAGCAGTCCCTTGGGACAGCCTTGGAACACCGGGGAGCTGTTTTTT. It is translated as CASSPLGQPWNTGELFF.

This clonotype was found a few times. The CDR3 DNA reads as TGTGCCAGCAGAGGACTAGTGATAGATACGCAGTATTTT. This translates into CASRGLVIDTQYF. The V gene is TRBV12-3 or TRBV12-4, the J gene TRBJ2-3, with TRBD2 identical over 7 bases. The CDR3 is 13 amino acids. After removal of 6 bases from V and 5 bases from J, the junction contained 5 bases not matched to a gene.

This clonotype has a count of ten or more. The V call is TRBV7-2, the J call TRBJ1-1, with D unclear. The CDR3 length is 14 residues. The germline V gene has CDR1 SGHTA and CDR2 FQGNSA. V shed 6 bases and J shed 2 bases, with 13 bases lying between them. DNA of the CDR3: TGTGCCAGCAGTTTCGGAACAGTAAACACTGAAGCTTTCTTT. It yields the protein CASSFGTVNTEAFF.

J is TRBJ1-4 and V is TRBV12-3 or TRBV12-4; TRBD1 might be the D (6 bases). Trimming stripped 7 bases from V and 7 bases from J, with 16 bases between. The CDR3 has 14 amino acids. The CDR3 DNA is TGTGCCAGCACTAACGGTAGGGGGAGTGAAAAACTGTTTTTT. Encoded protein: CASTNGRGSEKLFF.

CDR3: CASSQAVRGAYGYTF. The CDR3 coding sequence is TGTGCCAGCAGCCAGGCGGTTCGAGGGGCCTATGGCTACACCTTC. The rearrangement links TRBV6-2 or TRBV6-3 to TRBJ1-2, with TRBD1 as a possible D gene (5 bases). This CDR3 is built from 15 residues. The V gene's germline CDR1 is MNHEY and CDR2 SVGEGT. V lost 6 bases and J 4 bases, leaving 18 bases between the germline ends.